The rows below give T cell receptor beta chains drawn from one sample of a study of T cell repertoires in cytomegalovirus infection. TCRdb reprocessed the reads with MiXCR, giving one entry per CDR3 protein. The sample has over 300,000 distinct CDR3 sequences; around a sixth are singletons. Specimen: PBMCs. Source of these receptors: a human donor in good health (CMV status not recorded). Some clones in this sample may be carry-over from other donors' samples. Each CDR3 is given with its conserved first and last residue. The D gene is left open where the match is weak. Some rows mark clone size as missing; the rest say once, few, many or name a class of expanded clone.

TRBJ2-1 TRBV20-1 TRBD2 . TGCAGTGCGGCGACTAGCGGGGTATACAATGAGCAGTTCTTC CSAATSGVYNEQFF
TRBJ1-4 TRBV27 . . TGTGCCAGCAGTTTCCGCAACCCCCGGGGTAGTAATGAAAAACTGTTTTTT CASSFRNPRGSNEKLFF
TRBJ2-3 TRBV10-3 TRBD1 many TGTGCCATACGCCGGGACAGGGGATCAACAGATACGCAGTATTTT CAIRRDRGSTDTQYF
TRBJ1-2 TRBV7-9 . . TGTGCCAGCAGCTTGGATGCCGGCTATGGCTACACCTTC CASSLDAGYGYTF
TRBJ2-3 TRBV4-1 . many TGCGCCAGCAGCCAAGGAGCGGCAGGGTTCACAGATACGCAGTATTTT CASSQGAAGFTDTQYF
TRBJ2-1 TRBV6-5 . . TGTGCCAGCAGTCATGGTGTACCCTACAATGAGCAGTTCTTC CASSHGVPYNEQFF
TRBJ2-3 TRBV28 TRBD2 many TGTGCCAGCAGTTCCAGACCAGCGGGGGGGAGCACAGATACGCAGTATTTT CASSSRPAGGSTDTQYF
TRBJ2-7 TRBV7-6 TRBD1 many TGTGCCAGCAGCTCAGGGGGTGCATACGAGCAGTACTTC CASSSGGAYEQYF
TRBJ2-3 TRBV12-3/TRBV12-4 . few TGTGCCAGCAGTTTCCAAACGGGGAACACAGATACGCAGTATTTT CASSFQTGNTDTQYF
TRBJ2-3 TRBV19 TRBD1 few TGTGCCAGTAGCATAAGAGGAGTCACAGGGGGAGATACGCAGTATTTT CASSIRGVTGGDTQYF
TRBJ1-5 TRBV6-5 TRBD1 . TGTGCCAGCAGCCCGACAGGGTTGAGGGGCAATCAGCCCCAGCATTTT CASSPTGLRGNQPQHF
TRBJ1-4 TRBV20-1 . . TGCAGTGCGAGCTCGGGGGCGCCGGATGAAAAACTGTTTTTT CSASSGAPDEKLFF
TRBJ2-5 TRBV6-6 TRBD2 . TGTGCCAGCAGGGGACTAGCGGGGGGGGACAAAGAGACCCAGTACTTC CASRGLAGGDKETQYF
TRBJ1-5 TRBV19 . . TGTGCCAGTAGTAGCAGCCTGGACCAGCCCCAGCATTTT CASSSSLDQPQHF
TRBJ2-2 TRBV24-1 . few TGTGCCACCAGTGATAGACGGACAGAATACACCGGGGAGCTGTTTTTT CATSDRRTEYTGELFF
TRBJ1-6 TRBV7-2 . . TGTGCCAGCAGCTTCCTCACCACGGCCGCGAATTCACCCCTCCACTTT CASSFLTTAANSPLHF
TRBJ1-3 TRBV7-2 TRBD1 many TGTGCCAGCAGCTCCGGTTTGGGACAGGGGCTATCTGGAAACACCATATATTTT CASSSGLGQGLSGNTIYF
TRBJ2-7 TRBV7-6 . many TGTGCCAGCAGCTCACCGTCGGTGGGCGACGAGCAGTACTTC CASSSPSVGDEQYF
TRBJ1-2 TRBV19 TRBD1 few TGTGCCAGTAGGGAAGAACAGGGGGCGACCCGCTATGGCTACACCTTC CASREEQGATRYGYTF
TRBJ2-7 TRBV6-1 . . TGTGCCAGCAGCCACGTCGTGGGGACACACTACGAGCAGTACTTC CASSHVVGTHYEQYF
TRBJ1-2 TRBV6-1 . many TGTGCCAGCAGAAACGAAACGGACCGGGGGGACTATGGCTACACCTTC CASRNETDRGDYGYTF
TRBJ1-1 TRBV20-1 TRBD1 . TGCAGTGCCGACGACAGGGACGGGAACACTGAAGCTTTCTTT CSADDRDGNTEAFF
TRBJ2-5 TRBV7-9 . many TGTGCCAGCAGCTTAGCGATGTCGGCGCAAGAGACCCAGTACTTC CASSLAMSAQETQYF
TRBJ2-1 TRBV20-1 TRBD1 . TGCAGTGCTACCACTGGGACAGGGTTAAATGAGCAGTTCTTC CSATTGTGLNEQFF
TRBJ1-2 TRBV20-1 . few TGCAGTGCTAGAGATGGGGGGGCCTTTGGCTACACCTTC CSARDGGAFGYTF
TRBJ2-5 TRBV7-9 TRBD2 once TGTGCCAGCAGCCGTACTAGCGGCCAAGAGACCCAGTACTTC CASSRTSGQETQYF
TRBJ1-2 TRBV4-2 TRBD1 many TGTGCCAGCAGCCTAGGAAGTTCCTCGGGACAGGTTAACTATGGCTACACCTTC CASSLGSSSGQVNYGYTF
TRBJ1-4 TRBV4-2 . few TGTGCCAGCAGCCAAGAGAGGGGCCCTGAAAAACTGTTTTTT CASSQERGPEKLFF
TRBJ1-1 TRBV20-1 . few TGCAGTGCTAGACTGCCCGAGGGCACTGAAGCTTTCTTT CSARLPEGTEAFF
TRBJ2-5 TRBV18 . . TGTGCCAGCTCACCCCAGGGGTCGGAGACCCAGTACTTC CASSPQGSETQYF
TRBJ2-5 TRBV6-1 . many TGTGCCAGCAACCCAGGGGAGCAAGAGACCCAGTACTTC CASNPGEQETQYF
TRBJ2-4 TRBV20-1 . . TGCAGTGCTAGATCAGGGGAAAACATTCAGTACTTC CSARSGENIQYF
TRBJ1-6 TRBV4-2 . many TGTGCCAGCAGCCAAGATCGGTCCCAGGGTAATTCACCCCTCCACTTT CASSQDRSQGNSPLHF
TRBJ2-5 TRBV2 TRBD1 many TGTGCCAGCAGTGAGGGGGGTCAGGGGGCGCTGGAGACCCAGTACTTC CASSEGGQGALETQYF
TRBJ2-3 TRBV19 TRBD2 . TGTGCCAGTACCCCCGATTGGTTAGCGGGCGCAGATACGCAGTATTTT CASTPDWLAGADTQYF
TRBJ2-3 TRBV7-6 . many TGTGCCAGCAGCTCACGGTCTCGGGGGACAGATACGCAGTATTTT CASSSRSRGTDTQYF
TRBJ1-3 TRBV6-5 . many TGTGCCAGCAGCTACTATCCACTCAACTCTGGAAACACCATATATTTT CASSYYPLNSGNTIYF
TRBJ2-1 TRBV7-9 TRBD1 many TGTGCCAGCAGCCCAAGAACCGGGACAGGGAACTACAATGAGCAGTTCTTC CASSPRTGTGNYNEQFF
TRBJ2-3 TRBV7-2 TRBD2 . TGTGCCAGCAGCTTAAGTCTAGCGGGGGGGCTGAATACGCAGTATTTT CASSLSLAGGLNTQYF
TRBJ2-7 TRBV7-6 TRBD2 many TGTGCCAGCAGCGGGTGGACTAGCGGTTACGAGCAGTACTTC CASSGWTSGYEQYF
TRBJ2-1 TRBV2 . . TGTGCCAGCAGTGACCGGACGACAGAGCAGTTCTTC CASSDRTTEQFF
TRBJ1-5 TRBV6-1 . many TGTGCCAGCAGTGCTCACGGGGTCCGGCAGCCCCAGCATTTT CASSAHGVRQPQHF
TRBJ1-1 TRBV19 . few TGTGCCAGTAGCAACCAGGGACGGAACACTGAAGCTTTCTTT CASSNQGRNTEAFF
TRBJ2-1 TRBV5-1 TRBD1 . TGCGCCAGCAGCTTGGGACAGGGACGGAATGAGGAGTTCTTC CASSLGQGRNEEFF
TRBJ1-2 TRBV7-8 TRBD1 many TGTGCCAGCAGCCCCTTTATTCGACAGGGCCCGTTCAACTATGGCTACACCTTC CASSPFIRQGPFNYGYTF
TRBJ2-7 TRBV7-6 TRBD1 many TGTGCCAGCAGCCTTCGGACAGGGCAGTCCTACGAGCAGTACTTC CASSLRTGQSYEQYF
TRBJ1-4 TRBV6-1 . . TGTGCCAGCAGACAGGGTGATGCACTGTTTTTT CASRQGDALFF
TRBJ2-1 TRBV10-3 TRBD2 . TGTGCCATCAGTGCGACTAGCGGGGGCCCTTCCTACAATGAGCAGTTCTTC CAISATSGGPSYNEQFF
TRBJ2-3 TRBV12-3/TRBV12-4 TRBD1 many TGTGCCAGCAGTCCGGGACAGGGGGGCACAGATACGCAGTATTTT CASSPGQGGTDTQYF
TRBJ2-5 TRBV18 TRBD2 . TGTGCCAGCTCGCTACTAGCGGGGGGACTACTTCGGGAGACCCAGTACTTC CASSLLAGGLLRETQYF